This T cell receptor beta chain was obtained from a study of siplizumab effects on memory and regulatory T cells. Study-level findings and limits: Both greater diversity than memory cells and a major contribution to the alloresponse seemed to characterize naive T cells.

Approximately 100,000 TCR templates were assayed per sample. Sequenced by immunoSEQ multiplex PCR; TCRdb stores in-frame clones only, minus some. The sample carries approximately 50,000 clones, about 93% recorded once. Turning to this clone: Antigen specificity is unknown.

J gave up 4 bases and V 5 bases, and 13 bases lay outside the gene matches. The CDR3 spans 17 residues. The germline V gene encodes CDR1 SGHTA and CDR2 FQGTGA. The sequenced sample consisted of CD8+ T cells sorted from blood. This rearrangement joins TRBV7-3 to TRBJ2-3, with TRBD2 matching 9 bases. This receptor was obtained from a human donor in good health. CDR3 loop: CASSPPGLREGPDTQYF. The CDR3 DNA sequence: TGTGCCAGCAGCCCCCCTGGTTTGCGGGAGGGCCCAGATACGCAGTATTTT. Together with reference TRBV7-3 and TRBJ2-3, the CDR3 gives the full variable domain: GAGVSQTPSNKVTEKGKYVELRCDPISGHTALYWYRQSLGQGPEFLIYFQGTGAADDSGLPNDRFFAVRPEGSVSTLKIQRTERGDSAVYLCASSPPGLREGPDTQYFGPGTRLTVL.